A selection of T cell receptor beta chains follows, all from one sample in a study of blood T cell repertoires in COVID-19. Libraries were prepared by immunoSEQ multiplex PCR; TCRdb keeps only in-frame clonotypes and omits some of them. The sample lists 200,000 or so clones; around 84% were seen once. Input material: peripheral blood. All receptors derive from a woman aged 55-75 years who had recovered from COVID-19. Both conserved end residues are part of each CDR3. A D gene is named only where the DNA matches it firmly. Not all rows give a size; the values are once, few, many and, for expanded clones, a class.

size: -; J: TRBJ1-2; D: TRBD1; V: TRBV19; CDR3: CASSIVQGDYGYTF; DNA: TGTGCCAGTAGTATAGTCCAGGGGGACTATGGCTACACCTTC
size: few; J: TRBJ2-7; D: -; V: TRBV5-4; CDR3: CASSLASASYEQYF; DNA: TGTGCCAGCAGCTTGGCCAGCGCGTCATACGAGCAGTACTTC
size: -; J: TRBJ1-2; D: -; V: TRBV27; CDR3: CASSESLLSSYTF; DNA: TGTGCCAGCAGTGAGTCCCTTCTTAGCAGCTACACCTTC
size: -; J: TRBJ1-2; D: -; V: TRBV6-5; CDR3: CASSLDTNYGYTF; DNA: TGTGCCAGCAGCCTCGACACAAACTATGGCTACACCTTC
size: -; J: TRBJ2-1; D: TRBD2; V: TRBV3-1/TRBV3-2; CDR3: CASSQMGTRIPTTYNEQFF; DNA: TGTGCCAGCAGCCAGATGGGGACTAGAATCCCCACTACCTACAATGAGCAGTTCTTC
size: -; J: TRBJ2-1; D: TRBD2; V: TRBV4-1; CDR3: CASSQDRGGAYNEQFF; DNA: TGCGCCAGCAGCCAAGATCGGGGGGGGGCCTACAATGAGCAGTTCTTC
size: -; J: TRBJ2-2; D: -; V: TRBV29-1; CDR3: CSGGKGGIGTGELFF; DNA: TGCAGCGGTGGCAAGGGGGGGATTGGCACCGGGGAGCTGTTTTTT
size: -; J: TRBJ1-2; D: -; V: TRBV14; CDR3: CASSPPGGLGLGYTF; DNA: TGTGCCAGCAGCCCACCGGGGGGACTTGGCCTTGGCTACACCTTC
size: -; J: TRBJ1-5; D: TRBD1; V: TRBV30; CDR3: CAWSTGGAISNQPQHF; DNA: TGTGCCTGGAGTACAGGGGGAGCAATCAGCAATCAGCCCCAGCATTTT
size: few; J: TRBJ2-7; D: TRBD1; V: TRBV2; CDR3: CASSDPGTAYEQYF; DNA: TGTGCCAGCAGTGACCCCGGGACAGCCTACGAGCAGTACTTC
size: -; J: TRBJ2-1; D: TRBD1; V: TRBV5-8; CDR3: CASSPRDSNNEQFF; DNA: TGTGCCAGCAGCCCCCGGGACAGCAACAATGAGCAGTTCTTC
size: -; J: TRBJ2-3; D: TRBD1; V: TRBV7-3; CDR3: CASSATGGYGDTQYF; DNA: TGTGCCAGCAGCGCGACAGGGGGATATGGAGATACGCAGTATTTT
size: -; J: TRBJ2-5; D: TRBD1; V: TRBV7-2; CDR3: CASRLQAGGAGETQYF; DNA: TGTGCCAGCAGACTCCAAGCAGGGGGCGCGGGAGAGACCCAGTACTTC
size: -; J: TRBJ2-1; D: TRBD2; V: TRBV18; CDR3: CASSRPSGGVIAQFF; DNA: TGTGCCAGCTCAAGACCTAGCGGGGGGGTTATAGCGCAGTTCTTC
size: -; J: TRBJ2-7; D: TRBD2; V: TRBV9; CDR3: CASSPASGRAQSYEQYF; DNA: TGTGCCAGCAGCCCAGCCTCGGGGAGGGCACAGAGCTACGAGCAGTACTTC
size: -; J: TRBJ2-7; D: TRBD1; V: TRBV18; CDR3: CASSPPGTGSYEQYF; DNA: TGTGCCAGCTCACCACCCGGGACAGGCTCCTACGAGCAGTACTTC
size: -; J: TRBJ2-1; D: TRBD1; V: TRBV3-1/TRBV3-2; CDR3: CASSQVGTASSYNEQFF; DNA: TGTGCCAGCAGCCAAGTGGGGACAGCCAGCTCCTACAATGAGCAGTTCTTC
size: few; J: TRBJ2-1; D: TRBD1; V: TRBV2; CDR3: CASSAIKQGVSYNEQFF; DNA: TGTGCCAGCAGTGCCATTAAACAGGGGGTATCCTACAATGAGCAGTTCTTC
size: -; J: TRBJ2-7; D: TRBD1; V: TRBV19; CDR3: CASSIDRGTYEQYF; DNA: TGTGCCAGTAGTATCGACAGGGGGACCTACGAGCAGTACTTC
size: -; J: TRBJ1-6; D: -; V: TRBV7-3; CDR3: CASSSQGRGNSPLHF; DNA: TGTGCCAGCAGCTCCCAAGGACGGGGTAATTCACCCCTCCACTTT
size: once; J: TRBJ1-1; D: -; V: TRBV6-1; CDR3: CASSGPLGGGANTEAFF; DNA: TGTGCCAGCAGTGGCCCGTTGGGGGGAGGCGCGAACACTGAAGCTTTCTTT
size: -; J: TRBJ1-4; D: -; V: TRBV5-6; CDR3: CASSLGHVDNEKLFF; DNA: TGTGCCAGCAGCTTGGGACATGTAGATAATGAAAAACTGTTTTTT
size: -; J: TRBJ1-6; D: -; V: TRBV20-1; CDR3: CSASNTGSSYNSPLHF; DNA: TGCAGTGCTAGTAATACAGGGAGCTCCTATAATTCACCCCTCCACTTT
size: -; J: TRBJ1-6; D: -; V: TRBV28; CDR3: CASRPGLSGSPLHF; DNA: TGTGCCTCGCGTCCAGGATTGTCGGGATCACCCCTCCACTTT
size: -; J: TRBJ1-6; D: -; V: TRBV30; CDR3: CAWRTSGSSYNSPLHF; DNA: TGTGCCTGGAGGACGTCGGGGAGCTCCTATAATTCACCCCTCCACTTT
size: -; J: TRBJ1-5; D: -; V: TRBV19; CDR3: CATTDGGSNQPQHF; DNA: TGTGCCACCACCGACGGGGGATCGAATCAGCCCCAGCATTTT
size: -; J: TRBJ2-4; D: TRBD2; V: TRBV6-2/TRBV6-3; CDR3: CASSYSRPQRGYQNIQYF; DNA: TGTGCCAGCAGTTACTCGAGACCGCAGCGGGGGTACCAAAACATTCAGTACTTC
size: once; J: TRBJ1-1; D: TRBD1; V: TRBV9; CDR3: CASSVGPGGTEAFF; DNA: TGTGCCAGCAGCGTAGGGCCAGGGGGCACTGAAGCTTTCTTT
size: -; J: TRBJ1-1; D: -; V: TRBV27; CDR3: CASSLAGGNTEAFF; DNA: TGTGCCAGCAGTTTAGCGGGGGGGAACACTGAAGCTTTCTTT
size: -; J: TRBJ1-3; D: TRBD1; V: TRBV10-1; CDR3: CASKDRAAGNTIYF; DNA: TGCGCCAGCAAGGACAGGGCGGCGGGAAACACCATATATTTT
size: -; J: TRBJ1-5; D: -; V: TRBV7-2; CDR3: CASSTTRDRQPQHF; DNA: TGTGCCAGCAGCACTACGCGGGATAGGCAGCCCCAGCATTTT
size: -; J: TRBJ2-7; D: -; V: TRBV2; CDR3: CASKEQALSYEQYF; DNA: TGTGCCAGCAAAGAACAGGCCCTCTCCTACGAGCAGTACTTC
size: -; J: TRBJ1-6; D: TRBD1; V: TRBV4-2; CDR3: CASSHGTENSPLHF; DNA: TGTGCCAGCAGCCATGGGACAGAAAATTCACCCCTCCACTTT
size: -; J: TRBJ2-1; D: -; V: TRBV5-1; CDR3: CASSLERAYNEQFF; DNA: TGCGCCAGCAGCTTGGAAAGAGCTTACAATGAGCAGTTCTTC
size: -; J: TRBJ2-7; D: -; V: TRBV6-1; CDR3: CASGNQDWSYEQYF; DNA: TGTGCCAGCGGTAATCAGGACTGGTCCTACGAGCAGTACTTC
size: once; J: TRBJ2-5; D: -; V: TRBV30; CDR3: CAWSPRWETQYF; DNA: TGTGCCTGGAGCCCCCGGTGGGAGACCCAGTACTTC
size: -; J: TRBJ1-2; D: TRBD1; V: TRBV5-5; CDR3: CASSVTGDGYTF; DNA: TGTGCCAGCAGCGTGACAGGGGATGGCTACACCTTC
size: -; J: TRBJ1-4; D: -; V: TRBV29-1; CDR3: CSVRQGNEKLFF; DNA: TGCAGCGTTCGCCAGGGTAATGAAAAACTGTTTTTT
size: -; J: TRBJ1-2; D: -; V: TRBV4-1; CDR3: CASSLGWGRDYGYTF; DNA: TGCGCCAGCAGCCTTGGCTGGGGGCGGGACTATGGCTACACCTTC
size: -; J: TRBJ1-2; D: TRBD1; V: TRBV2; CDR3: CASSVLGGESRGYTF; DNA: TGTGCCAGCAGTGTTTTAGGGGGCGAGAGTCGGGGCTACACCTTC
size: -; J: TRBJ2-1; D: TRBD1; V: TRBV15; CDR3: CATSRAGQDSRAFF; DNA: TGTGCCACCAGCAGGGCTGGACAGGACTCAAGGGCGTTCTTC
size: many; J: TRBJ2-3; D: TRBD1; V: TRBV19; CDR3: CASSTRKRQGWADTQYF; DNA: TGTGCCAGTAGTACCCGAAAGAGACAGGGATGGGCAGATACGCAGTATTTT
size: -; J: TRBJ2-7; D: -; V: TRBV19; CDR3: CASSIRRGMGYEQYF; DNA: TGTGCCAGTAGTATACGGAGGGGTATGGGTTACGAGCAGTACTTC
size: -; J: TRBJ2-7; D: -; V: TRBV6-5; CDR3: CASSPHFYEQYF; DNA: TGTGCCAGCAGCCCACATTTCTACGAGCAGTACTTC
size: -; J: TRBJ2-5; D: -; V: TRBV9; CDR3: CASSVTWAGETQYF; DNA: TGTGCCAGCAGCGTGACTTGGGCGGGAGAGACCCAGTACTTC
size: once; J: TRBJ2-2; D: TRBD2; V: TRBV5-1; CDR3: CASSPLAGGQERGELFF; DNA: TGCGCCAGCAGCCCACTAGCGGGGGGGCAAGAACGCGGGGAGCTGTTTTTT
size: once; J: TRBJ1-3; D: -; V: TRBV16; CDR3: CASSQSPHRSGNTIYF; DNA: TGTGCCAGCAGCCAATCGCCACACCGCTCTGGAAACACCATATATTTT
size: -; J: TRBJ2-1; D: TRBD2; V: TRBV18; CDR3: CASSRLSGGGPLREQFF; DNA: TGTGCCAGCTCACGGCTCTCCGGGGGGGGGCCCCTTCGTGAGCAGTTCTTC
size: -; J: TRBJ2-3; D: -; V: TRBV12-3/TRBV12-4; CDR3: CASSRSTDTQYF; DNA: TGTGCCAGCAGTCGGAGCACAGATACGCAGTATTTT
size: few; J: TRBJ2-2; D: TRBD1; V: TRBV5-1; CDR3: CASSSGTGGYVGELFF; DNA: TGCGCCAGCAGCTCGGGGACAGGGGGTTATGTCGGGGAGCTGTTTTTT
size: -; J: TRBJ1-2; D: TRBD1; V: TRBV3-1/TRBV3-2; CDR3: CASSQGPGQDYGYTF; DNA: TGTGCCAGCAGCCAAGGCCCGGGACAGGACTATGGCTACACCTTC
size: -; J: TRBJ2-3; D: TRBD2; V: TRBV29-1; CDR3: CSVERTSGGAGLNTDTQYF; DNA: TGCAGCGTTGAAAGAACTAGCGGGGGGGCAGGTCTCAACACAGATACGCAGTATTTT
size: -; J: TRBJ1-2; D: TRBD1; V: TRBV9; CDR3: CASSTGGQGRGYTF; DNA: TGTGCCAGCAGCACCGGGGGACAGGGAAGGGGCTACACCTTC
size: -; J: TRBJ1-2; D: -; V: TRBV5-6; CDR3: CASSLGQYYYGYTF; DNA: TGTGCCAGCAGCTTGGGGCAGTATTACTATGGCTACACCTTC